One and the same sample provided the 10 T cell receptor beta chains below, sequenced in a study of graft-versus-host responses after intestinal transplantation. This table comes from immunoSEQ multiplex PCR, and its TCRdb copy is limited to in-frame clones, with some not included. This sample has about 15,000 clones, with approximately 33% found just once. The source material was alloreactive CD4+ T cells from a mixed lymphocyte reaction culture, sampled before intestinal transplant. Specified subset: CFSE-low proliferating T cells sorted from approximately six-day pre-transplant mixed lymphocyte reaction (GvH or HvG direction). The origin of the receptors is a human patient who received an intestinal transplant.

The gene calls are TRBV7-3 and TRBJ2-2; D remains unclear. Trimming pared 2 bases from V and 6 bases from J, leaving 7 bases between. Looked up from germline, CDR1 is SGHTA and CDR2 is FQGTGA. The length of the CDR3 is 13 residues. The CDR3 sequence is CASSLSFPGELFF. CDR3 nucleotides: TGTGCCAGCAGCTTATCTTTCCCCGGGGAGCTGTTTTTT. Full variable domain (remainder filled in from reference TRBV7-3 and TRBJ2-2): GAGVSQTPSNKVTEKGKYVELRCDPISGHTALYWYRQSLGQGPEFLIYFQGTGAADDSGLPNDRFFAVRPEGSVSTLKIQRTERGDSAVYLCASSLSFPGELFFGEGSRLTVL.

This clone was observed a handful of times. A much bigger clone sits one base away, suggesting this may be a read error. This CDR3 is also generated by other DNA sequences in the sample. The chain has TRBV7-4 and TRBJ1-6; D is uncertain. Trimming removed 1 base at V and 3 bases at J, with 4 bases between. The CDR3 has 14 amino acids. The V gene's germline CDR1 is SGHVT and CDR2 SQSDAQ. The DNA of the CDR3 is TGTGCCAGCAGCTTAGGGAACTATAATTCACCCCTCCACTTT. As protein: CASSLGNYNSPLHF.

This clone showed up just a few times. The V and J genes are TRBV7-9 and TRBJ2-3; D gene unclear. CDR1 SEHNR and CDR2 FQNEAQ come from the germline V gene (reference sequence). V lost 4 bases and J 0 bases, leaving 14 bases between the germline ends. This CDR3 comprises 16 residues. For the CDR3, the DNA is TGTGCCAGCAGCTCCCCTAAGGGTACTAGCACAGATACGCAGTATTTT. As protein: CASSSPKGTSTDTQYF. Variable domain in full (rest from reference TRBV7-9 and TRBJ2-3): DTGVSQNPRHKITKRGQNVTFRCDPISEHNRLYWYRQTLGQGPEFLTYFQNEAQLEKSRLLSDRFSAERPKGSFSTLEIQRTEQGDSAMYLCASSSPKGTSTDTQYFGPGTRLTVL.

The V gene is TRBV7-2, the J gene TRBJ2-1; D gene unclear. The CDR3 contains 14 residues. CDR1 is SGHTA, CDR2 FQGNSA, per germline. Trimming removed 2 bases at V and 6 bases at J, with 11 bases between. CDR3 amino acids: CASSLSPVGNEQFF. The CDR3 nucleotides read TGTGCCAGCAGCTTATCCCCCGTAGGCAATGAGCAGTTCTTC.

The chain joins TRBV11-3 to TRBJ1-6; 11 bases match TRBD1. The germline CDR1 and CDR2 sequences are SGHNT and YENEEA. V was pared by 3 bases and J by 10 bases, with 2 bases of the junction left unmatched. CDR3 size: 14 residues. CDR3 coding DNA: TGTGCCAGCAGCTTGGGACAGGGGGGATCACCCCTCCACTTT. Protein product: CASSLGQGGSPLHF. Together with reference TRBV11-3 and TRBJ1-6, the CDR3 gives the full variable domain: EAGVVQSPRYKIIEKKQPVAFWCNPISGHNTLYWYLQNLGQGPELLIRYENEEAVDDSQLPKDRFSAERLKGVDSTLKIQPAELGDSAVYLCASSLGQGGSPLHFGNGTRLTVT.

The chain uses TRBV7-9 and TRBJ1-2; D not resolved. In germline, CDR1 is SEHNR, CDR2 FQNEAQ (reference sequence). Trimming took off 2 bases at V and 2 bases at J, with 12 bases between the two ends. This CDR3 comprises 15 residues. In DNA form, the CDR3 reads TGTGCCAGCAGCTTAACGTTCCGGCAGAACTATGGCTACACCTTC. It encodes CASSLTFRQNYGYTF.

The rearrangement joins TRBV6-5 to TRBJ2-7; D is unresolved. Between the trimmed V and J ends, which lost 2 bases and 4 bases, there was a span of 12 bases. CDR3 length: 14 amino acids. The germline CDR1 and CDR2 sequences are MNHEY and SVGAGI. CDR3 loop: CASSYALNMYEQYF. The CDR3 DNA reads as TGTGCCAGCAGTTACGCCCTAAACATGTACGAGCAGTACTTC.

This chain uses TRBV5-1 with TRBJ2-6; 8 bases line up with TRBD1. Germline-derived CDR1 and CDR2 are SGHRS and YFSETQ. V lost 4 bases, J lost 2 bases, and 8 bases stayed unmatched. The CDR3 extends over 17 amino acids. CDR3 bases: TGCGCCAGCAGCCCACCGACAGGGGTCCCTGGGGCCAACGTCCTGACTTTC. Its translation: CASSPPTGVPGANVLTF.

The chain has TRBV2 and TRBJ2-7; 8 bases map to TRBD2. The CDR3 is made up of 17 amino acids. Losses at the gene ends were 4 bases for V and 2 bases for J; bases not matched to a gene: 13. Germline V gene data show CDR1 as SNHLY and CDR2 as FYNNEI. In DNA form, the CDR3 reads TGTGCCAGCAGTGTATCGTCTGGGCGTAGCGGGGCCTACGAGCAGTACTTC. Protein: CASSVSSGRSGAYEQYF.

This clone was found a few times. The V call is TRBV27, the J call TRBJ1-6, with D tentatively TRBD1 (6 bases). Germline values: CDR1 MNHEY, CDR2 SMNVEV (reference sequence). Trimming cost V 7 bases and J 7 bases, with 14 bases left between them. This CDR3 is 14 amino acids long. CDR3 coding DNA: TGTGCCAGCAACTCTACAGGGCTGAATTCACCCCTCCACTTT. Translation gives CASNSTGLNSPLHF.